Below are 18 T cell receptor beta chains sequenced from a single sample in a study of breast tumors, draining lymph nodes, adjacent tissues. Samples came from axillary lymph nodes draining the breast cancer. TCRdb fed the multiplex PCR reads into MiXCR, producing one record per CDR3 protein. The sample consists of approximately 280,000 distinct CDR3 sequences, 30% to 35% of them appearing once. The sequenced sample consisted of axillary lymph node tissue. The receptors here all came from a female donor with breast cancer. Some clones in this sample may be carry-over from other donors' samples.

This clonotype was observed many times. The V call is TRBV29-1, the J call TRBJ1-2; D is uncertain. Between the trimmed V and J ends, which lost 3 bases and 8 bases, there was a span of 19 bases. The V gene's germline CDR1 is SQVTM and CDR2 ANQGSEA. This CDR3 has 14 amino acids. The CDR3 reads CSVEEIGGLGGYTF. CDR3 in DNA: TGCAGCGTTGAGGAGATAGGAGGGCTCGGGGGCTACACCTTC.

V is TRBV20-1 and J is TRBJ1-1; TRBD1 might be the D (6 bases). Germline-derived CDR1 and CDR2 are DFQATT and SNEGSKA (reference sequence). The germline V and J ends were trimmed by 0 bases and 3 bases, with 14 bases remaining between them. This CDR3 has 15 residues. The CDR3 spells CSARDLGGMDTEAFF. The CDR3 DNA sequence: TGCAGTGCTAGAGATCTAGGGGGAATGGACACTGAAGCTTTCTTT.

This clonotype was counted many times. The CDR3 loop is CASSEASGAPDTQYF. The CDR3 nucleotides read TGTGCCAGCAGTGAAGCTAGCGGGGCCCCGGATACGCAGTATTTT. The chain joins TRBV6-1 to TRBJ2-3; 8 nucleotides align to TRBD2. Germline CDR1 is MNHNS and CDR2 is SASEGT. The CDR3 spans 15 residues. With 0 bases clipped from V and 6 bases from J, the junction kept 5 bases outside the gene matches.

Note on this clonotype: Given the absence of the conserved phenylalanine or tryptophan at the CDR3 end, a read error is likely. This chain joins TRBV2 and TRBJ1-6; D not resolved. With 2 bases removed from V and 4 bases from J, the gap between germline ends came to 3 bases. CDR1 and CDR2 from the germline V gene are SNHLY and FYNNEI. This CDR3 spans 13 amino acids. The chain's CDR3 is CASSEHYNSPLHS. For the CDR3, the DNA is TGTGCCAGCAGTGAACATTATAATTCACCCCTCCACTCT.

This chain links TRBV3-1 with TRBJ1-2; a possible D gene is TRBD1 (6 bases). CDR3 length equals 16 residues. Germline V gene data show CDR1 as LGHDT and CDR2 as YNNKEL (reference sequence). V lost 3 bases and J lost 5, with 19 bases in between. DNA of the CDR3: TGTGCCAGCAGCCACCCCCCCCCGGGGCAGGGGTATGGCTACACCTTC. This gives the protein CASSHPPPGQGYGYTF.

Details on this clonotype: A much larger clone differs from this one at a single base, so this may be a read error. J is TRBJ2-7 and V is TRBV4-1; 8 bases are a match to TRBD2. CDR3 length: 15 residues. In germline, CDR1 is MGHRA, CDR2 YSYEKL. In DNA form, the CDR3 reads TGCGCCAGCAGCCAGGGAGCGGGAGCGAAGAGGGAGCGGTACTTC. This encodes CASSQGAGAKRERYF.

For this clonotype: This may stem from a read error, because a much larger clone lies one nucleotide away. The chain uses TRBV20-1 and TRBJ2-7; 9 bases map to TRBD1. The germline CDR1 and CDR2 sequences are DFQATT and SNEGSKA (reference sequence). This CDR3 spans 13 amino acids. Trimming removed 3 bases from V and 6 bases from J; junction bases left unmatched: 6. The DNA for the CDR3 is TGCAGTGCTAGGGGGGACAGGGTTGCCGAGCAGTACTTC. This translates into CSARGDRVAEQYF.

This rearrangement joins TRBV6-1 to TRBJ2-4; possibly TRBD1 or TRBD2 for D (5 bases each). V was shortened by 7 bases and J by 8 bases, with 15 bases between the two germline ends. From germline, CDR1 is MNHNS and CDR2 SASEGT. The CDR3 sequence is 13 residues long. Here the CDR3 DNA reads TGTGCCAGCATGGGGCGGGCGGTAGACATTCAGTACTTC. Translation gives CASMGRAVDIQYF.

The table lists this clonotype with many counts. The J gene is TRBJ2-2, the V gene TRBV11-2; 7 nucleotides match TRBD2. The length of the CDR3 is 14 residues. V shed 5 bases and J 7 bases; nucleotides not matched to a gene: 7. From germline, CDR1 is SGHAT and CDR2 FQNNGV. The CDR3, as DNA: TGTGCCAGCAGCCCAACTAGCGCGGACGGGGAGCTGTTTTTT. It translates to CASSPTSADGELFF.

This chain links TRBV11-3 with TRBJ1-4; D possibly corresponds to TRBD1 (6 bases). The CDR3 totals 15 residues. Per germline, CDR1 SGHNT and CDR2 YENEEA. Trimming took 1 base from V and 5 from J, leaving 11 bases between them. CDR3 in amino acids: CASSLAGTPNEKLFF. Here the CDR3 DNA reads TGTGCCAGCAGCTTAGCGGGGACACCGAATGAAAAACTGTTTTTT.

This clonotype has a count of ten or more. The chain is built from TRBV29-1 and TRBJ2-7, with 8 bases matching TRBD1. Germline V gene lookup returns CDR1 SQVTM and CDR2 ANQGSEA. The CDR3 has 12 amino acids. V shed 6 bases and J 5 bases; nucleotides not matched to a gene: 6. CDR3 sequence: CSVGQGADEQYF. CDR3 bases: TGCAGCGTCGGGCAGGGGGCCGACGAGCAGTACTTC.

A note on this clonotype: At one of its ends the junction is not consistent with the germline gene, which may arise from a read error. This rearrangement joins TRBV7-2 to TRBJ1-2; D possibly corresponds to TRBD1 (5 bases). The CDR3 spans 15 residues. Per germline, CDR1 SGHTA and CDR2 FQGNSA. The CDR3 here is CASSLAAGTGVGYSF. The CDR3, as DNA: TGTGCCAGCAGCTTAGCGGCCGGGACCGGGGTCGGCTACTCCTTC.

Ten or more counts support this clonotype. The CDR3 spells CASSFRGGIQPQHF. DNA of the CDR3: TGTGCCAGTTCCTTCAGGGGTGGGATTCAGCCCCAGCATTTT. The chain joins TRBV19 to TRBJ1-5; possibly TRBD1 for D (6 bases). CDR1 is LNHDA and CDR2 is SQIVND in the germline V gene (reference sequence). The CDR3 length is 14 residues. Trimming stripped 8 bases from V and 6 bases from J, with 17 bases between.

This clonotype was seen many times. The rearrangement links TRBV10-3 to TRBJ1-4; maybe TRBD1 (6 bases). The germline V gene has CDR1 ENHRY and CDR2 SYGVKD. The V end lost 3 bases, the J end lost 7 bases, and 18 bases lay between the germline ends. The CDR3 is 16 amino acids. The DNA of the CDR3 is TGTGCCATCAGTGAATTGGCAGGGGAGTTTGGTGAAAAACTGTTTTTT. Translation: CAISELAGEFGEKLFF.

Notes on this clonotype: A read error may be the cause here, since a much bigger clone is one base away. The gene calls are TRBV11-1 and TRBJ2-1; D is unclear. The CDR3 loop spans 13 amino acids. Trimming stripped 5 bases from V and 4 bases from J, with 9 bases between. Germline loops: CDR1 SGHAT, CDR2 FQDESV (reference sequence). CDR3: CASSRAPYNEQFF. The CDR3 region has the DNA TGTGCCAGCAGCCGAGCGCCTTACAATGAGCAGTTCTTC.

This clonotype was observed many times. The J gene is TRBJ1-3, the V gene TRBV29-1; D gene unclear. V shed 7 bases and J shed 0 bases, with 13 bases lying between them. The germline V gene encodes CDR1 SQVTM and CDR2 ANQGSEA. The CDR3 contains 14 residues. CDR3: CSGSTVSSGNTIYF. Written as DNA, the CDR3 is TGCAGCGGATCGACGGTGAGCTCTGGAAACACCATATATTTT. The variable domain in full, with the rest retrieved from reference TRBV29-1 and TRBJ1-3, is SAVISQKPSRDICQRGTSLTIQCQVDSQVTMMFWYRQQPGQSLTLIATANQGSEATYESGFVIDKFPISRPNLTFSTLTVSNMSPEDSSIYLCSGSTVSSGNTIYFGEGSWLTVV.

In regard to this clonotype: A read error may produce the germline difference seen at one junction end. The chain uses TRBV29-1 and TRBJ1-2; 11 nucleotides line up with TRBD1. The CDR3 loop spans 15 amino acids. Per germline, CDR1 SQVTM and CDR2 ANQGSEA. The CDR3 protein is CSVMAGQGGNYGYTF. CDR3 nucleotide sequence: TGCAGCGTAATGGCGGGACAGGGGGGAAACTATGGTTACACCTTC.

This clonotype was seen many times. The CDR3 DNA follows: TGCGCCAGCAGCCCAGCGACTAGCGGGGTTGATACGCAGTATTTT. This codes for CASSPATSGVDTQYF. V gene TRBV4-1 combines with J gene TRBJ2-3, with 11 bases that match TRBD2. Trimming cost V 4 bases and J 6 bases; bases outside gene matches: 6. CDR3 size: 15 residues. Germline values: CDR1 MGHRA, CDR2 YSYEKL.